These 30 T cell receptor beta chains share one sample of origin, sequenced in a study of blood T cell repertoires in COVID-19. Libraries were prepared by immunoSEQ multiplex PCR; TCRdb keeps only in-frame clonotypes and omits some of them. Altogether approximately 270,000 clones are present, approximately 90% being singletons, with the ten largest covering less than 2%. The source material was PBMCs or T cells enriched from blood (not recorded which). Source of these receptors: a middle-aged man who had recovered from COVID-19.

DNA of the CDR3: TGTGCCAGCAGCCAAGCTTTAGATTCTGGGCCACTCAAAAACATTCAGTACTTC. Amino acids: CASSQALDSGPLKNIQYF. The genes are TRBV14 and TRBJ2-4; D uncertain. The CDR3 is made up of 18 amino acids. V was trimmed by 1 base and J by 3 bases, leaving 19 bases between them. In germline, CDR1 is SGHDN, CDR2 FVKESK.

The rearrangement links TRBV27 to TRBJ2-5; 8 nucleotides line up with TRBD2. CDR3 length: 16 amino acids. After removal of 4 bases from V and 1 base from J, the junction contained 8 bases not matched to a gene. Germline lookup yields CDR1 MNHEY and CDR2 SMNVEV (reference sequence). This chain's CDR3 is CASSWAGGGPQETQYF. In DNA form, the CDR3 reads TGTGCCAGCAGTTGGGCGGGCGGGGGGCCCCAAGAGACCCAGTACTTC.

This clone was observed at least ten times. The chain employs TRBV5-1 and TRBJ1-1, with D maybe TRBD1 (5 bases). Germline V gene data show CDR1 as SGHRS and CDR2 as YFSETQ. The V gene lost 6 bases and the J gene lost 2 bases, with 20 bases spanning the gap. The CDR3 consists of 16 residues. In DNA form, the CDR3 reads TGCGCCAGCAAAAGGAACTTAGGGGAGGTAAACACTGAAGCTTTCTTT. Its translation is CASKRNLGEVNTEAFF.

V is TRBV18 and J is TRBJ2-7; 8 bases map to TRBD1. In germline, CDR1 is KGHSH, CDR2 LQKENI. V shed 1 base, J shed 6 bases, and the junction held 8 bases outside the gene matches. This CDR3 contains 15 residues. CDR3: CASSPLPTGAVEQYF. The CDR3 DNA is TGTGCCAGCTCACCACTCCCGACAGGGGCGGTCGAGCAGTACTTC.

The chain has TRBV14 and TRBJ1-2, with D maybe TRBD1 (5 bases). CDR1 SGHDN and CDR2 FVKESK come from the germline V gene. There are 12 residues in the CDR3. Deletions cut 1 base from V and 8 bases from J, with 8 bases between. The CDR3 coding sequence is TGTGCCAGCAGCCAAGGGGGCCGGGGCTACACCTTC. As protein: CASSQGGRGYTF.

The J gene is TRBJ1-2, the V gene TRBV7-8, with unresolved D. The germline V gene encodes CDR1 SGHVS and CDR2 FQNEAQ. This CDR3 spans 13 amino acids. Trimming cost V 6 bases and J 3 bases, with 11 bases left between them. The CDR3 loop reads CASSYGPHYGYTF. Written as DNA, the CDR3 is TGTGCCAGCAGTTACGGTCCTCACTATGGCTACACCTTC.

This rearrangement joins TRBV2 to TRBJ2-1; D ambiguous. CDR3 length equals 12 residues. Per germline, CDR1 SNHLY and CDR2 FYNNEI. V lost 5 bases and J lost 3, with 5 bases in between. CDR3 in DNA: TGTGCCAGCAGTCAGCGCTACAATGAGCAGTTCTTC. It is translated as CASSQRYNEQFF.

DNA for the CDR3: TGTGCCACACGACTAGCGGGGTTGCATGAGCAGTTCTTC. Its translation: CATRLAGLHEQFF. The chain uses TRBV19 and TRBJ2-1; TRBD2 agrees at 11 bases. Germline lookup yields CDR1 LNHDA and CDR2 SQIVND (reference sequence). This CDR3 has 13 amino acids. The V gene end was trimmed by 10 bases and the J gene end by 8 bases; junction bases not matched to a gene: 7. The full variable domain, its missing parts supplied by reference TRBV19 and TRBJ2-1, is DGGITQSPKYLFRKEGQNVTLSCEQNLNHDAMYWYRQDPGQGLRLIYYSQIVNDFQKGDIAEGYSVSREKKESFPLTVTSAQKNPTAFYLCATRLAGLHEQFFGPGTRLTVL.

The V call is TRBV5-1, the J call TRBJ2-3; 10 nucleotides align to TRBD2. Germline V gene data show CDR1 as SGHRS and CDR2 as YFSETQ. This CDR3 is 16 amino acids long. V was clipped by 4 bases and J by 4 bases; unmatched bases: 9. The DNA for the CDR3 is TGCGCCAGCAGCAAACAAAGCGGGGGGGCGGCAGATACGCAGTATTTT. As protein: CASSKQSGGAADTQYF.

The rearrangement joins TRBV3-1 (or the pseudogene TRBV3-2) to TRBJ2-1, with 9 bases lining up with TRBD1. With 1 base clipped from V and 6 bases from J, the junction kept 7 bases outside the gene matches. Germline loops: CDR1 LGHDT, CDR2 YNNKEL (reference sequence). The CDR3 extends over 16 amino acids. CDR3 coding DNA: TGTGCCAGCAGCCAAGGATGGGGACAGGGCACCAATGAGCAGTTCTTC. It specifies CASSQGWGQGTNEQFF.

For the CDR3, the DNA is TGTGCCTGGAGTAGGACAGAGGATTCACCCCTCCACTTT. Its translation is CAWSRTEDSPLHF. The gene calls are TRBV30 and TRBJ1-6; D might be TRBD1 (6 bases). CDR1 GTSNPN and CDR2 SVGIG come from the germline V gene (reference sequence). The V end lost 2 bases, the J end lost 8 bases, and 10 bases lay between the germline ends. The CDR3 loop spans 13 amino acids.

This clone was observed a single time. The chain employs TRBV7-3 and TRBJ2-1, with D possibly TRBD1 on 6 matching bases. The CDR3 consists of 17 residues. Trimming took 5 bases from V and 0 from J, leaving 17 bases between them. Germline CDR1 reads SGHTA; CDR2 reads FQGTGA. In nucleotides, the CDR3 is TGTGCCAGCAGCCGATCGGGACAATCATACTCCTACAATGAGCAGTTCTTC. Translating it yields CASSRSGQSYSYNEQFF.

The chain is built from TRBV6-5 and TRBJ1-2; D is undetermined. V lost 11 bases and J 2 bases, leaving 15 bases between the germline ends. CDR1 and CDR2 from the germline V gene are MNHEY and SVGAGI. This CDR3 has 13 residues. The CDR3 DNA reads as TGTGCCTCTGGCGGCGGGCCCAACTATGGCTACACCTTC. It encodes CASGGGPNYGYTF.

The CDR3 DNA reads TGCGCCAGCAGCTTTTTCCCGGACTCAGCGGGAGTAGCCGGGGAGCTGTTTTTT. Translated, it gives CASSFFPDSAGVAGELFF. The chain is built from TRBV5-1 and TRBJ2-2, with TRBD2 identical over 8 bases. The germline CDR1 and CDR2 sequences are SGHRS and YFSETQ. V shed 2 bases, J shed 6 bases, and the junction held 15 bases outside the gene matches. There are 18 residues in the CDR3.

V is TRBV19 and J is TRBJ2-1; 11 nucleotides line up with TRBD2. Germline CDR1 LNHDA, CDR2 SQIVND (reference sequence). This CDR3 is 20 amino acids long. Losses at the gene ends were 5 bases for V and 0 bases for J; bases not matched to a gene: 15. CDR3 protein: CASSPLTGTSGPSSYNEQFF. CDR3 sequence (DNA): TGTGCCAGTAGTCCACTCACCGGGACTAGCGGCCCCAGCTCCTACAATGAGCAGTTCTTC.

DNA of the CDR3: TGTGCCAGCAGCTTAGGAAGCGAAGAGACCCAGTACTTC. Protein product: CASSLGSEETQYF. V and J are TRBV7-8 and TRBJ2-5; D is unresolved. The CDR3 has 13 residues. The ends were cut back, 1 base at V and 3 bases at J, with 6 bases in the middle. CDR1 and CDR2 from the germline V gene are SGHVS and FQNEAQ.

This rearrangement joins TRBV11-1 to TRBJ1-1; D is ambiguous. CDR3 length: 16 amino acids. Trimming removed 4 bases from V and 0 bases from J, with 15 bases in between. CDR1 is SGHAT and CDR2 is FQDESV in the germline V gene (reference sequence). The CDR3 DNA reads as TGTGCCAGCAGCTCCGGGTCCGGAGATATGAACACTGAAGCTTTCTTT. Amino acids: CASSSGSGDMNTEAFF.

This chain connects TRBV5-1 to TRBJ2-1; maybe TRBD2 (5 bases). The length of the CDR3 is 14 residues. V was clipped by 4 bases and J by 5 bases, with 13 bases between them. Germline V gene sequence: CDR1 SGHRS, CDR2 YFSETQ. This CDR3 is CASSTSGSHNEQFF. For the CDR3, the DNA is TGCGCCAGCAGCACCTCGGGATCCCACAATGAGCAGTTCTTC.

In its sample, this clone was seen a few times. The chain uses TRBV3-1 (or the pseudogene TRBV3-2) and TRBJ2-1; D is uncertain. This CDR3 has 14 residues. CDR1 and CDR2 (germline): LGHDT, YNNKEL (reference sequence). Trimming removed 1 base at V and 6 bases at J, with 10 bases between. The CDR3 DNA reads TGTGCCAGCAGCCAAGGCCCCGAGGTCAATGAGCAGTTCTTC. This codes for CASSQGPEVNEQFF.

This clone came up a few times. The chain uses TRBV27 and TRBJ1-6; 7 nucleotides match TRBD1. CDR3 length: 15 amino acids. Losses at the gene ends were 3 bases for V and 5 bases for J; bases not matched to a gene: 4. The germline V gene encodes CDR1 MNHEY and CDR2 SMNVEV (reference sequence). The CDR3 loop is CASSFRDSHNSPLHF. Written as DNA, the CDR3 is TGTGCCAGCAGTTTCCGGGACAGCCATAATTCACCCCTCCACTTT.

The chain has TRBV13 and TRBJ1-1, with D tentatively TRBD1 (6 bases). V gave up 5 bases and J gave up 4 bases, with 20 bases separating them. The CDR3 spans 16 residues. CDR1 is PRHDT, CDR2 FYEKMQ, per germline (reference sequence). Here the CDR3 reads CASSAWFPGASTEAFF. CDR3 DNA: TGTGCCAGCAGCGCCTGGTTCCCAGGGGCAAGCACTGAAGCTTTCTTT. Filled out from reference TRBV13 and TRBJ1-1, the complete variable domain reads AAGVIQSPRHLIKEKRETATLKCYPIPRHDTVYWYQQGPGQDPQFLISFYEKMQSDKGSIPDRFSAQQFSDYHSELNMSSLELGDSALYFCASSAWFPGASTEAFFGQGTRLTVV.

This chain connects TRBV19 to TRBJ1-1; D ambiguous. Trimming removed 4 bases at V and 1 base at J, with 7 bases between. CDR3 length: 13 amino acids. Per germline, CDR1 LNHDA and CDR2 SQIVND (reference sequence). Here the CDR3 DNA reads TGTGCCAGTAGTACGCAGAAGAACACTGAAGCTTTCTTT. This gives the protein CASSTQKNTEAFF.

This clone was counted between two and nine times. J is TRBJ1-5 and V is TRBV5-5, with D possibly being TRBD1 (5 bases). V lost 1 base, J lost 6 bases, and 14 bases lay in between. CDR3 length equals 15 residues. The germline CDR1 and CDR2 sequences are SGHKS and YYEKEE (reference sequence). The CDR3 is CASSLSSGLGQPQHF. In DNA form, the CDR3 reads TGTGCCAGCAGCTTGTCTTCAGGGCTCGGTCAGCCCCAGCATTTT.

This clone appeared a few times. CDR3 residues: CASSYVGANYEQYF. The CDR3 DNA follows: TGTGCCAGCAGTTACGTAGGGGCGAATTACGAGCAGTACTTC. The V call is TRBV6-2 or TRBV6-3, the J call TRBJ2-7; perhaps TRBD1 as D (5 bases). The CDR3 length is 14 residues. The ends were cut back, 2 bases at V and 4 bases at J, with 12 bases in the middle. Per the germline V gene, CDR1 is MNHEY and CDR2 is SVGEGT.

This chain links TRBV24-1 with TRBJ2-2; no clear D gene. The V end was cut by 0 bases, the J end by 4 bases, with 8 bases between. The CDR3 totals 15 residues. CDR1 KGHDR and CDR2 SFDVKD come from the germline V gene. The CDR3 spells CATSDLETTTGELFF. Written as DNA, the CDR3 is TGTGCCACCAGTGATTTGGAGACAACCACCGGGGAGCTGTTTTTT.

The chain is built from TRBV7-9 and TRBJ2-1, with D perhaps TRBD1 (5 bases). The CDR3 contains 15 residues. Trimming removed 4 bases at V and 1 base at J, with 11 bases between. Germline V CDR1 and CDR2: SEHNR, FQNEAQ (reference sequence). The CDR3 is CASSSPDSSYNEQFF. The CDR3 DNA reads as TGTGCCAGCAGCTCACCAGACAGTTCCTACAATGAGCAGTTCTTC.

This chain links TRBV5-1 with TRBJ1-5; 7 nucleotides line up with TRBD1. The CDR3 loop spans 15 amino acids. Germline CDR1 SGHRS, CDR2 YFSETQ. V was clipped by 2 bases and J by 7 bases; unmatched bases: 9. The CDR3: CASSLETGVGQPQHF. Here the CDR3 DNA reads TGCGCCAGCAGCTTAGAAACAGGGGTAGGGCAGCCCCAGCATTTT.

The chain employs TRBV3-1 (or the pseudogene TRBV3-2) and TRBJ2-3; tentative D call: TRBD2 (6 bases). Germline V gives CDR1 LGHDT, CDR2 YNNKEL (reference sequence). V lost 5 bases and J lost 2, with 11 bases in between. The CDR3 has 14 amino acids. The CDR3 is CASSTAGYTDTQYF. In nucleotides, the CDR3 is TGTGCCAGCAGCACGGCGGGGTACACAGATACGCAGTATTTT.

CDR3 nucleotide sequence: TGTGCCAGCAGCCCGTTCAGCGGGGGGGCGGGCACAGATACGCAGTATTTT. Translated: CASSPFSGGAGTDTQYF. The chain joins TRBV9 to TRBJ2-3, with 10 bases aligning to TRBD2. The trim removed 4 bases at V and 1 base at J, leaving 9 bases unmatched. The CDR3 covers 17 residues. Germline V gene lookup returns CDR1 SGDLS and CDR2 YYNGEE. The full variable domain, its missing parts supplied by reference TRBV9 and TRBJ2-3, is DSGVTQTPKHLITATGQRVTLRCSPRSGDLSVYWYQQSLDQGLQFLIQYYNGEERAKGNILERFSAQQFPDLHSELNLSSLELGDSALYFCASSPFSGGAGTDTQYFGPGTRLTVL.

The chain links TRBV3-1 (or the pseudogene TRBV3-2) to TRBJ2-7; the D gene is possibly TRBD1 (5 bases). The V end lost 0 bases, the J end lost 7 bases, and 13 bases lay between the germline ends. Germline loops: CDR1 LGHDT, CDR2 YNNKEL (reference sequence). CDR3 length: 14 amino acids. The CDR3 coding sequence is TGTGCCAGCAGCCAAGATTTCGCCTCAGGGGAGCAGTACTTC. Protein product: CASSQDFASGEQYF.